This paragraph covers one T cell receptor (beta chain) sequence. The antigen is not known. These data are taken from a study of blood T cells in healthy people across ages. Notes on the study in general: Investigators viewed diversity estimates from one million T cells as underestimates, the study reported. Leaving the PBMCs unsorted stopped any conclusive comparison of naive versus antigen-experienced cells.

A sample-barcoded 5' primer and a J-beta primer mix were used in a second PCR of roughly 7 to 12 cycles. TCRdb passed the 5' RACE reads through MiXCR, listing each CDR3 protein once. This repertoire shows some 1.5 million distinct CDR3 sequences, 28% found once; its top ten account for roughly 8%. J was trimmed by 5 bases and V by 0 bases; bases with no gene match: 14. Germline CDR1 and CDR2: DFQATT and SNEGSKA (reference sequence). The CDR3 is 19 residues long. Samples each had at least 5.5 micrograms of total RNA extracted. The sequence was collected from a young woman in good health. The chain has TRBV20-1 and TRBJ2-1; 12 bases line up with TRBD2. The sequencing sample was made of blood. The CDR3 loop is CSARDRPTSGGRLHNEQFF. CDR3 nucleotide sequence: TGCAGTGCTAGAGATAGGCCGACTAGCGGGGGAAGGTTACACAATGAGCAGTTCTTC.